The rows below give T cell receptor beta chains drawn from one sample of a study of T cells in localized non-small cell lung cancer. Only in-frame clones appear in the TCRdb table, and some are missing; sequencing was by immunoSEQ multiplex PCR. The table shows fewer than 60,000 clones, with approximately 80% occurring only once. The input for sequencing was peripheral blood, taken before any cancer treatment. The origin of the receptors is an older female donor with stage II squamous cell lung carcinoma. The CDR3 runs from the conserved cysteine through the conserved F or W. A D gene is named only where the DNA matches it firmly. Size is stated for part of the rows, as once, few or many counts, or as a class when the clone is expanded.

CDR3 DNA: TGCGCCAGCAGCTTGAAGGGACAGGGGGCAGATACGCAGTATTTT
CDR3 protein: CASSLKGQGADTQYF
V gene: TRBV5-1
D gene: TRBD1
clone size: NA
J gene: TRBJ2-3

CDR3 DNA: TGTGCCAGCAGAACCCGCGACAAGAACTATGGCTACACCTTC
CDR3 protein: CASRTRDKNYGYTF
V gene: TRBV28
D gene: NA
clone size: NA
J gene: TRBJ1-2

CDR3 DNA: TGTGCCAGCACCACGGGGCAGCTCTACGAGCAGTACTTC
CDR3 protein: CASTTGQLYEQYF
V gene: TRBV6-6
D gene: NA
clone size: NA
J gene: TRBJ2-7

CDR3 DNA: TGTGCCAGCTCACAGGACAGGGAGTATGGCTACACCTTC
CDR3 protein: CASSQDREYGYTF
V gene: TRBV18
D gene: TRBD1
clone size: NA
J gene: TRBJ1-2

CDR3 DNA: TGTGCCAGCAACCCCAGAAAGGGGACCACTGAAGCTTTCTTT
CDR3 protein: CASNPRKGTTEAFF
V gene: TRBV6-5
D gene: NA
clone size: once
J gene: TRBJ1-1

CDR3 DNA: TGTGCCAGCAGCTTAATCTCGGACACGAACACCGGGGAGCTGTTTTTT
CDR3 protein: CASSLISDTNTGELFF
V gene: TRBV11-3
D gene: NA
clone size: once
J gene: TRBJ2-2

CDR3 DNA: TGTGCCAGCAGCGTATCGACAGGGGGCGATGGAAACACCATATATTTT
CDR3 protein: CASSVSTGGDGNTIYF
V gene: TRBV9
D gene: TRBD1
clone size: NA
J gene: TRBJ1-3

CDR3 DNA: TGCGCCAGCAGTTTAGACAGGGCCGTGGGGTCATATACGCAGTATTTT
CDR3 protein: CASSLDRAVGSYTQYF
V gene: TRBV10-1
D gene: TRBD1
clone size: NA
J gene: TRBJ2-3

CDR3 DNA: TGTGCCAGCAGTTACGGAACCGTAAATGGAGGCTACACCTTC
CDR3 protein: CASSYGTVNGGYTF
V gene: TRBV6-5
D gene: NA
clone size: NA
J gene: TRBJ1-2

CDR3 DNA: TGTGCCAGCGGCGGGTACAGGGGATACGAGCAGTACTTC
CDR3 protein: CASGGYRGYEQYF
V gene: TRBV2
D gene: TRBD1
clone size: NA
J gene: TRBJ2-7

CDR3 DNA: TGTGCCAGCAGCCGGGGACAGGGACTCAATCAGCCCCAGCATTTT
CDR3 protein: CASSRGQGLNQPQHF
V gene: TRBV5-4
D gene: TRBD1
clone size: once
J gene: TRBJ1-5

CDR3 DNA: TGTGCCAGCAGCCCTTGGGGGGCGACGGCAGATACGCAGTATTTT
CDR3 protein: CASSPWGATADTQYF
V gene: TRBV7-9
D gene: NA
clone size: NA
J gene: TRBJ2-3

CDR3 DNA: TGTGCCAGCAGTACAGGGGGCGGCACTGAAGCTTTCTTT
CDR3 protein: CASSTGGGTEAFF
V gene: TRBV6-1
D gene: TRBD1
clone size: NA
J gene: TRBJ1-1

CDR3 DNA: TGTGCCAGCTCACCTCCCGGGACAGGGGCCGGGGAGCTGTTTTTT
CDR3 protein: CASSPPGTGAGELFF
V gene: TRBV18
D gene: TRBD1
clone size: NA
J gene: TRBJ2-2

CDR3 DNA: TGTGCCAGCAGCCTCAGGGGATACGAGCAGTACTTC
CDR3 protein: CASSLRGYEQYF
V gene: TRBV5-6
D gene: NA
clone size: NA
J gene: TRBJ2-7

CDR3 DNA: TGTGCCAGCAGCTACGGGCCGGCCGAGACCCAGTACTTC
CDR3 protein: CASSYGPAETQYF
V gene: TRBV5-6
D gene: NA
clone size: NA
J gene: TRBJ2-5

CDR3 DNA: TGTGCCAGCAGCTTAGATCCCGGCGCGACTGAAGCTTTCTTT
CDR3 protein: CASSLDPGATEAFF
V gene: TRBV11-2
D gene: NA
clone size: NA
J gene: TRBJ1-1

CDR3 DNA: TGTGCCAGCAGCTCACCCCCAGGTGGGGGTCGTCGGTACTTC
CDR3 protein: CASSSPPGGGRRYF
V gene: TRBV11-2
D gene: NA
clone size: once
J gene: TRBJ2-7

CDR3 DNA: TGTGCCAGCAGGCCCTTAGGGCTGGGACAGGGAGGCGCCTACGAGCAGTACTTC
CDR3 protein: CASRPLGLGQGGAYEQYF
V gene: TRBV27
D gene: TRBD1
clone size: few
J gene: TRBJ2-7

CDR3 DNA: TGCGCCAGCAGCTTGAAGCTCGGGGATTCACCCCTCCACTTT
CDR3 protein: CASSLKLGDSPLHF
V gene: TRBV5-1
D gene: NA
clone size: few
J gene: TRBJ1-6

CDR3 DNA: TGTGCCAGCAGTTATACCGAGCAGTACTTC
CDR3 protein: CASSYTEQYF
V gene: TRBV2
D gene: NA
clone size: NA
J gene: TRBJ2-7

CDR3 DNA: TGTGCCAGCTCACCGACAGGGGAACGGTCACCCCTCCACTTT
CDR3 protein: CASSPTGERSPLHF
V gene: TRBV18
D gene: TRBD1
clone size: NA
J gene: TRBJ1-6

CDR3 DNA: TGTGCCACGGCACTACGGACCCAAGAGACCCAGTACTTC
CDR3 protein: CATALRTQETQYF
V gene: TRBV27
D gene: NA
clone size: NA
J gene: TRBJ2-5

CDR3 DNA: TGTGCCAGCAGTCCAGGACAGGGCTCGAACACTGAAGCTTTCTTT
CDR3 protein: CASSPGQGSNTEAFF
V gene: TRBV7-9
D gene: TRBD1
clone size: NA
J gene: TRBJ1-1

CDR3 DNA: TGTGCCAGCAGCCGGGACAGGGAGAAGACCCAGTACTTC
CDR3 protein: CASSRDREKTQYF
V gene: TRBV7-2
D gene: TRBD1
clone size: NA
J gene: TRBJ2-5

CDR3 DNA: TGTGCCAGCAGGCAGGGAGGGAGGAACACTGAAGCTTTCTTT
CDR3 protein: CASRQGGRNTEAFF
V gene: TRBV6-5
D gene: NA
clone size: NA
J gene: TRBJ1-1

CDR3 DNA: TGCGCCAGCAGCTTGGCCCTCGGACAGGAAGAGTCACCCCTCCACTTT
CDR3 protein: CASSLALGQEESPLHF
V gene: TRBV5-1
D gene: TRBD1
clone size: once
J gene: TRBJ1-6

CDR3 DNA: TGTGCCAGTAGTATGGACAGGGGAACTGAAGCTTTCTTT
CDR3 protein: CASSMDRGTEAFF
V gene: TRBV19
D gene: TRBD1
clone size: once
J gene: TRBJ1-1

CDR3 DNA: TGTGCCAGCAGCCCCTTCAGCTCTGTGGCCAACGTCCTGACTTTC
CDR3 protein: CASSPFSSVANVLTF
V gene: TRBV27
D gene: NA
clone size: few
J gene: TRBJ2-6

CDR3 DNA: TGTGCCAGCAGCTTAGATAGTAACAGGGGTTTTGGAAACACCATATATTTT
CDR3 protein: CASSLDSNRGFGNTIYF
V gene: TRBV7-2
D gene: TRBD1
clone size: NA
J gene: TRBJ1-3

CDR3 DNA: TGTGCCAGCAGTATTCCAGGGGGCGAGCAGTACTTC
CDR3 protein: CASSIPGGEQYF
V gene: TRBV27
D gene: TRBD1
clone size: NA
J gene: TRBJ2-7

CDR3 DNA: TGTGCCAGCAGGTTAGCGGGGCTAAAAGAGACCCAGTACTTC
CDR3 protein: CASRLAGLKETQYF
V gene: TRBV6-6
D gene: TRBD2
clone size: NA
J gene: TRBJ2-5

CDR3 DNA: TGTGCCAGCTCACCACGTTCCGCCACGGGCAATCAGCCCCAGCATTTT
CDR3 protein: CASSPRSATGNQPQHF
V gene: TRBV18
D gene: NA
clone size: NA
J gene: TRBJ1-5

CDR3 DNA: TGTGCCAGCGTCAAGGACATCCAAGAGACCCAGTACTTC
CDR3 protein: CASVKDIQETQYF
V gene: TRBV7-8
D gene: NA
clone size: NA
J gene: TRBJ2-5

CDR3 DNA: TGCAGCGGGAACAGGGTGGGGAGCGCTTTCTTT
CDR3 protein: CSGNRVGSAFF
V gene: TRBV29-1
D gene: NA
clone size: NA
J gene: TRBJ1-1